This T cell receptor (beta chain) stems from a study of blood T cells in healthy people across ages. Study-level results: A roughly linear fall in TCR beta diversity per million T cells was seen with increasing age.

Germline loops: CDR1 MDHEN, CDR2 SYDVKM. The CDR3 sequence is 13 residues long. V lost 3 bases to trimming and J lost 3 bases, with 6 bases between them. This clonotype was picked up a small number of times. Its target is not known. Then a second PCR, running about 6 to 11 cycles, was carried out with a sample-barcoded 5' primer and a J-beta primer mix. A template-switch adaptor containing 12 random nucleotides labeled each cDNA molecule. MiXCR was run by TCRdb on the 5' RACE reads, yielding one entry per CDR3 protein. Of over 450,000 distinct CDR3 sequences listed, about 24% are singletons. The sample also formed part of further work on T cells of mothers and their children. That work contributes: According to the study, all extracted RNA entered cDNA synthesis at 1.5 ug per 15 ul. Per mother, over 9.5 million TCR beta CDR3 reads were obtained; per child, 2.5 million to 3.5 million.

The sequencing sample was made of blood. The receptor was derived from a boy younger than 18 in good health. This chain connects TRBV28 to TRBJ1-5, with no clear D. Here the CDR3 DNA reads TGTGCCAGCAGTTTCTCCCCCAATCAGCCCCAGCATTTT. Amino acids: CASSFSPNQPQHF. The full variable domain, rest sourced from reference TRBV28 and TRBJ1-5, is DVKVTQSSRYLVKRTGEKVFLECVQDMDHENMFWYRQDPGLGLRLIYFSYDVKMKEKGDIPEGYSVSREKKERFSLILESASTNQTSMYLCASSFSPNQPQHFGDGTRLSIL.